Listed here are 29 T cell receptor beta chains from one sample, sequenced in a study of Graves' ophthalmopathy and Graves' hyperthyroidism. Amplified material comprised TCR beta CDR3 regions derived from RNA transcripts. The library came from an HTBI-primed first-round RT-PCR and a second-round multiplex PCR. TCRdb reanalysed the multiplex PCR reads using MiXCR and keeps one entry per CDR3 protein. The sample shows around 1.1 million distinct CDR3 sequences, 36% of them seen only once. Sequencing was performed on peripheral blood or thyroid tissue (not recorded which). The receptor source for this set is an adult man with Graves' hyperthyroidism.

The V and J genes are TRBV20-1 and TRBJ2-7, with no clear D. Germline V gene data show CDR1 as DFQATT and CDR2 as SNEGSKA (reference sequence). With 0 bases removed from V and 2 bases from J, the gap between germline ends came to 14 bases. The length of the CDR3 is 15 residues. CDR3 nucleotide sequence: TGCAGTGCTAGAGATAGGGTTAGCTTTCCCTACGAGCAGTACTTC. Residues: CSARDRVSFPYEQYF.

Only a few counts were recorded for this clonotype. The J gene is TRBJ2-7, the V gene TRBV7-3, with D unclear. The germline gives CDR1 SGHTA, CDR2 FQGTGA. V was trimmed by 5 bases and J by 3 bases, leaving 11 bases between them. CDR3 length: 13 amino acids. CDR3 sequence reads: CASSLRNIYEQYF. Here the CDR3 DNA reads TGTGCCAGCAGCCTGAGGAATATCTACGAGCAGTACTTC.

The V call is TRBV12-3 or TRBV12-4, the J call TRBJ1-5; D is undetermined. This CDR3 is 14 amino acids long. V was pared by 1 base and J by 6 bases, with 10 bases between. In DNA form, the CDR3 reads TGTGCCAGCAGTTTAGTAGGGTTAAGTCAGCCCCAGCATTTT. This encodes CASSLVGLSQPQHF.

Concerning this clonotype itself: Because the CDR3 is missing its conserved closing phenylalanine or tryptophan, this is likely a read error. The DNA is left out, because the CDR3 cannot be placed on it with certainty; the CDR3 is given as TCRdb lists it. The genes are TRBV29-1 and TRBJ1-4. The V gene's germline CDR1 is SQVTM and CDR2 ANQGSEA. Termini included, the CDR3 measures 9 amino acids. The CDR3 here is CSVEYVQLY.

At least ten counts were recorded for this clonotype. The gene calls are TRBV10-3 and TRBJ2-5, with TRBD2 matching 11 bases. This CDR3 comprises 17 residues. V was pared by 5 bases and J by 3 bases, with 11 bases of the junction left unmatched. The germline CDR1 and CDR2 sequences are ENHRY and SYGVKD. CDR3 residues: CAISSGSGRGPEETQYF. The CDR3 coding sequence is TGTGCCATCAGTTCCGGTAGCGGGAGGGGGCCAGAAGAGACCCAGTACTTC.

In its sample, this clonotype was seen many times. J is TRBJ2-3 and V is TRBV7-6; no clear D gene. V was cut by 5 bases and J by 5 bases, with 8 bases left in between. The CDR3 length is 12 residues. The germline CDR1 and CDR2 sequences are SGHVS and FNYEAQ. The CDR3 is CASSEVLDTQYF. In DNA, the CDR3 is TGTGCCAGCAGCGAAGTTTTAGATACGCAGTATTTT.

This clonotype occurred many times. The rearrangement links TRBV2 to TRBJ1-5; TRBD1 is a possible D gene (6 bases). Trimming removed 6 bases at V and 3 bases at J, with 18 bases between. The CDR3 covers 16 residues. Germline V gene lookup returns CDR1 SNHLY and CDR2 FYNNEI. The CDR3 spells CASRTRETGINQPQHF. CDR3 nucleotides: TGTGCCAGCAGGACGCGGGAGACAGGTATCAATCAGCCCCAGCATTTT.

This clonotype was counted at least ten times. The chain couples TRBV20-1 to TRBJ1-2; D remains ambiguous. The germline V gene has CDR1 DFQATT and CDR2 SNEGSKA (reference sequence). Trimming removed 3 bases at V and 4 bases at J, with 9 bases between. The CDR3 is made up of 12 amino acids. The CDR3 reads CSARGSPYGYTF. DNA for the CDR3: TGCAGTGCTAGGGGGTCCCCCTATGGCTACACCTTC.

This clonotype was detected only a few times. The chain combines TRBV11-1 with TRBJ2-7, with a possible D match to TRBD2 (5 bases). CDR3 length: 17 residues. V gave up 1 base and J gave up 3 bases, with 19 bases separating them. Germline CDR1 SGHAT, CDR2 FQDESV (reference sequence). In DNA form, the CDR3 reads TGTGCCAGCAGCTTAGACGCCAGAATCTTTCGGGGCTACGAGCAGTACTTC. Protein: CASSLDARIFRGYEQYF.

Concerning this clonotype itself: This could be a read error, since a much larger clone is one nucleotide away. The chain combines TRBV7-9 with TRBJ1-2; TRBD1 agrees at 7 bases. This CDR3 is 15 amino acids long. CDR1 and CDR2 from the germline V gene are SEHNR and FQNEAQ (reference sequence). The CDR3 coding sequence is TGTGCCAGCGGCTTAGCCGGGACAGAGGTTCATGGCTACACCTTC. Translation gives CASGLAGTEVHGYTF.

This clonotype was recorded many times. This chain joins TRBV7-2 and TRBJ2-7; 11 nucleotides agree with TRBD1. Germline CDR1 and CDR2: SGHTA and FQGNSA. The CDR3 extends over 15 amino acids. V lost 4 bases, J lost 0 bases, and 2 bases stayed unmatched. Here the CDR3 reads CASSSGTGGSYEQYF. The CDR3 nucleotides read TGTGCCAGCAGCTCAGGGACAGGGGGCTCCTACGAGCAGTACTTC. The whole variable domain, filled in from reference TRBV7-2 and TRBJ2-7, reads GAGVSQSPSNKVTEKGKDVELRCDPISGHTALYWYRQSLGQGLEFLIYFQGNSAPDKSGLPSDRFSAERTGGSVSTLTIQRTQQEDSAVYLCASSSGTGGSYEQYFGPGTRLTVT.

This clonotype was observed many times. This rearrangement joins TRBV25-1 to TRBJ2-7, with D possibly being TRBD2 (6 bases). Per germline, CDR1 MGHDK and CDR2 SYGVNS. The length of the CDR3 is 14 residues. Trimming took off 0 bases at V and 3 bases at J, with 9 bases between the two ends. DNA of the CDR3: TGTGCCAGCAGTGAATACGTGACTAGCTACGAGCAGTACTTC. As protein: CASSEYVTSYEQYF.

For this clonotype: Given a much more abundant clone one base away, this may be a read error. The CDR3 end shows no conserved phenylalanine or tryptophan, and so a read error is likely. The chain joins TRBV7-2 to TRBJ1-2; D call uncertain. V gave up 2 bases and J gave up 3 bases, with 13 bases separating them. Per the germline V gene, CDR1 is SGHTA and CDR2 is FQGNSA. The CDR3 spans 15 residues. The CDR3 DNA sequence: TGTGCCAGCAGCTTATCGGCAGGCGCGGACTATGGCTACACCTCC. This encodes CASSLSAGADYGYTS.

V is TRBV7-9 and J is TRBJ2-5; TRBD2 might be the D (6 bases). The CDR3 is made up of 16 amino acids. The V and J ends lost 1 base and 2 bases respectively, with 14 bases between them. CDR1 is SEHNR, CDR2 FQNEAQ, per germline (reference sequence). CDR3 sequence (DNA): TGTGCCAGCAGCTTAGTGGCGGGGCTGGGGCAAGAGACCCAGTACTTC. This gives the protein CASSLVAGLGQETQYF.

This clonotype was picked up many times. The rearrangement links TRBV14 to TRBJ1-1; D is possibly TRBD1 (6 bases). The CDR3 is made up of 15 amino acids. Germline assignment: CDR1 SGHDN and CDR2 FVKESK. Trimming pared 4 bases from V and 0 bases from J, leaving 12 bases between. The CDR3 DNA follows: TGTGCCAGCAGCCTCAGGACAGATATGAACACTGAAGCTTTCTTT. As protein: CASSLRTDMNTEAFF.

This clonotype was detected ten times or more. The V gene is TRBV4-3, the J gene TRBJ1-2; TRBD1 agrees at 7 bases. The CDR3 is 17 amino acids. Germline values: CDR1 LGHNA, CDR2 YSLEER. Trimming at V came to 1 base and at J to 0 bases, leaving 8 bases not matched to a gene. Here the CDR3 DNA reads TGCGCCAGCAGCCAAGTCAGGGGGACGGCAGCTAACTATGGCTACACCTTC. Amino acids: CASSQVRGTAANYGYTF.

This clonotype was recorded a few times. J is TRBJ2-7 and V is TRBV12-3 or TRBV12-4; D is ambiguous. This CDR3 has 14 residues. V shed 2 bases and J shed 7 bases, with 15 bases lying between them. This chain's CDR3 is CASSLQESHGEQYF. CDR3 sequence (DNA): TGTGCCAGCAGTTTACAGGAGTCTCATGGTGAGCAGTACTTC.

This clonotype was picked up one time. This sequence joins TRBV20-1 and TRBJ2-7, with D perhaps TRBD1 or TRBD2 (5 bases each). The CDR3 is 16 residues long. V was trimmed by 3 bases and J by 4 bases, leaving 22 bases between them. Germline V gene data show CDR1 as DFQATT and CDR2 as SNEGSKA (reference sequence). This CDR3 reads CSASRLDERGAYEQYF. The DNA of the CDR3 is TGCAGTGCTAGTCGTCTGGATGAGAGGGGAGCTTACGAGCAGTACTTC.

This clonotype was counted only a few times. At one end, the junction sequence differs from germline, possibly due to a read error. This chain joins TRBV10-2 and TRBJ1-4, with D unresolved. Germline CDR1 WSHSY, CDR2 SAAADI. The CDR3 length is 12 residues. The CDR3 protein is CARGMSNEKLFF. The CDR3 coding sequence is TGTGCTCGCGGGATGTCTAATGAAAAACTGTTTTTT.

V usage is TRBV4-1 and J usage is TRBJ2-7, with D possibly TRBD1 on 5 matching bases. Between the trimmed V and J ends, which lost 1 base and 7 bases, there was a span of 20 bases. The CDR3 has 16 amino acids. Germline V gene data show CDR1 as MGHRA and CDR2 as YSYEKL. The CDR3 region is CASSQVVPGRVGEQYF. CDR3 DNA sequence: TGCGCCAGCAGCCAAGTAGTTCCGGGCAGGGTGGGAGAGCAGTACTTC.

The V call is TRBV29-1, the J call TRBJ1-2, with 8 nucleotides matching TRBD1. V was clipped by 3 bases and J by 7 bases; unmatched bases: 10. The CDR3 has 14 residues. The germline V gene encodes CDR1 SQVTM and CDR2 ANQGSEA. The CDR3 here is CSVDGTGKTAGYTF. The CDR3 DNA sequence: TGCAGCGTTGATGGGACAGGTAAAACTGCTGGCTACACCTTC.

This clonotype showed up just a few times. The chain couples TRBV7-8 to TRBJ1-1; no definite D call. CDR1 and CDR2 (germline): SGHVS, FQNEAQ. V lost 5 bases and J lost 5, with 15 bases in between. The CDR3 spans 14 residues. CDR3 nucleotide sequence: TGTGCCAGCAGCCATCCCAACGCGGCAACTGAAGCTTTCTTT. This gives the protein CASSHPNAATEAFF.

This clonotype was counted a few times. Sequence at one end of the junction differs from germline and may be a read error. The chain employs TRBV7-9 and TRBJ2-5, with D unresolved. CDR1 SEHNR and CDR2 FQNEAQ come from the germline V gene (reference sequence). This CDR3 comprises 17 residues. CDR3 loop: CASSQEPNPGPDLTQYF. The CDR3 bases are TGCGCCAGCAGCCAAGAACCCAACCCGGGTCCGGATTTAACCCAGTACTTC.

The chain links TRBV6-4 to TRBJ2-3; D is perhaps TRBD1 or TRBD2 (5 bases each). Deletions cut 6 bases from V and 1 base from J, with 11 bases between. Per germline, CDR1 MRHNA and CDR2 SNTAGT. The CDR3 spans 14 residues. CDR3 DNA: TGTGCCAGCAGGGGCCAGGGAGGCACAGATACGCAGTATTTT. As protein: CASRGQGGTDTQYF.

This clonotype was seen a few times. The chain has TRBV12-3 or TRBV12-4 and TRBJ1-4; D might be TRBD1 (5 bases). V was cut by 7 bases and J by 6 bases, with 18 bases left in between. The CDR3 sequence is 15 residues long. The CDR3 protein is CASKYQSVRDEKLFF. CDR3 coding DNA: TGTGCCAGCAAGTATCAGTCGGTCAGGGATGAAAAACTGTTTTTT.

The V and J genes are TRBV19 and TRBJ1-3; D is unresolved. The CDR3 is 16 amino acids. V dropped 3 bases and J dropped 0 bases, with 12 bases sitting between them. CDR1 is LNHDA, CDR2 SQIVND, per germline (reference sequence). The CDR3 DNA sequence: TGTGCCAGTAGTATGGAGGGCGTCCCCTCTGGAAACACCATATATTTT. It yields the protein CASSMEGVPSGNTIYF.

This clonotype was detected many times. The rearrangement joins TRBV6-5 to TRBJ2-7; a weak D match, TRBD2 (5 bases). Germline V gene sequence: CDR1 MNHEY, CDR2 SVGAGI. V gave up 0 bases and J gave up 5 bases, with 20 bases separating them. This CDR3 comprises 17 residues. The CDR3: CASSYSSLPSLLHEQYF. CDR3 sequence (DNA): TGTGCCAGCAGTTACTCGAGCTTGCCTAGCCTACTCCACGAGCAGTACTTC.

This clonotype was seen a handful of times. The rearrangement uses TRBV28 and TRBJ2-5; D might be TRBD1 (5 bases). The CDR3 totals 16 residues. The V and J ends lost 6 bases and 3 bases respectively, with 20 bases between them. Germline lookup yields CDR1 MDHEN and CDR2 SYDVKM. The CDR3, as DNA: TGTGCCAGCAGCACCATAATACAAGGGGCCAAAGAGACCCAGTACTTC. It yields the protein CASSTIIQGAKETQYF.

The V call is TRBV7-8, the J call TRBJ2-3, with D uncertain. The germline V gene has CDR1 SGHVS and CDR2 FQNEAQ. V dropped 5 bases and J dropped 7 bases, with 10 bases sitting between them. The CDR3 has 12 amino acids. CDR3 in amino acids: CASSPEGNTQYF. CDR3 DNA: TGTGCCAGCAGCCCCGAAGGGAATACGCAGTATTTT.